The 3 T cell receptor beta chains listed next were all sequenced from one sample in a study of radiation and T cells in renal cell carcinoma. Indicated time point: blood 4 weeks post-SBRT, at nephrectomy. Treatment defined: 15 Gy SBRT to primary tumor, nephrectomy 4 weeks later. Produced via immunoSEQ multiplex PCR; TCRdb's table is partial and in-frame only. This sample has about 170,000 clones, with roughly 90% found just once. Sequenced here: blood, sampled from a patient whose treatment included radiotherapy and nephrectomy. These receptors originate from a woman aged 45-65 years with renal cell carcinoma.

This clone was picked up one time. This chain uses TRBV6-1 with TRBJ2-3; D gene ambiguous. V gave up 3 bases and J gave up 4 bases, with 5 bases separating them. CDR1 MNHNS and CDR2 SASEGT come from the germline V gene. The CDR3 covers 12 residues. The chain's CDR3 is CASSDGSDTQYF. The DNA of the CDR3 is TGTGCCAGCAGTGATGGGTCAGATACGCAGTATTTT.

CDR3 amino acids: CASRATGSNEQFF. The CDR3 bases are TGTGCCAGCAGAGCTACAGGGTCCAATGAGCAGTTCTTC. The chain has TRBV6-1 and TRBJ2-1; D possibly corresponds to TRBD1 (6 bases). This CDR3 region has 13 residues. In germline, CDR1 is MNHNS, CDR2 SASEGT. V was cut by 6 bases and J by 6 bases, with 12 bases left in between.

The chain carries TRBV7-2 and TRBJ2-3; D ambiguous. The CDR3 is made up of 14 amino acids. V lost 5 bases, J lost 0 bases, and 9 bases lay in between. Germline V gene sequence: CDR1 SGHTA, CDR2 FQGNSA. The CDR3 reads CASSIGVSTDTQYF. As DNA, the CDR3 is TGTGCCAGCAGCATAGGAGTTAGCACAGATACGCAGTATTTT. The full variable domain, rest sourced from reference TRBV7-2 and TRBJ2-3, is GAGVSQSPSNKVTEKGKDVELRCDPISGHTALYWYRQSLGQGLEFLIYFQGNSAPDKSGLPSDRFSAERTGGSVSTLTIQRTQQEDSAVYLCASSIGVSTDTQYFGPGTRLTVL.